This passage covers 9 T cell receptor beta chains from one sample sequenced in a study of blood T cells in healthy people across ages (dated by TCRdb to the mid-2010s). Library prep was done by 5' RACE. Sequenced using an Illumina HiSeq 2500. A second PCR of roughly 7 to 12 cycles was run with a J-beta primer mix and a sample-barcoded 5' primer. The public sequencing data were trimmed at Q25 with fastp and processed into clonotypes with MiXCR by TCRdb, which kept only in-frame beta chains. Rows merge per CDR3 protein into single entries with the most common DNA and genes. Within this sample are 1.4 million to 1.5 million distinct CDR3 sequences, with around 42% of them counted one time only. The ten largest clones add up to 6.5% to 10% of the sample. Sequenced material: blood. Receptors were obtained from a woman aged 18-30 years in good health.

The rearrangement links TRBV6-5 to TRBJ2-7; D gene uncertain. The germline V gene has CDR1 MNHEY and CDR2 SVGAGI. The CDR3 has 10 amino acids. The V end was cut by 8 bases, the J end by 8 bases, with 10 bases between. The DNA for the CDR3 is TGTGCCAGCGGTTCCCCTCAGCAGTACTTC. It is translated as CASGSPQQYF.

The gene calls are TRBV3-1 and TRBJ1-2; D is unresolved. Germline values: CDR1 LGHDT, CDR2 YNNKEL (reference sequence). Trimming removed 3 bases at V and 2 bases at J, with 13 bases between. The CDR3 totals 15 residues. Written as DNA, the CDR3 is TGTGCCAGCAGCCAGACGATTCGGCAGAACTATGGCTACACCTTC. Translation gives CASSQTIRQNYGYTF.

The CDR3 bases are TGTGCCAGCAGTTTAGGACTAGCGGGGGGGAATCAAGAGACCCAGTACTTC. Its protein is CASSLGLAGGNQETQYF. The chain uses TRBV27 and TRBJ2-5; 15 bases map to TRBD2. This CDR3 is 17 amino acids long. Germline V lookup: CDR1 MNHEY, CDR2 SMNVEV (reference sequence). Unmatched junction bases numbered 3, after V lost 2 bases and J lost 2 bases.

V and J are TRBV7-4 and TRBJ1-5, with 8 bases that match TRBD1. The J segment lost 3 bases and the V segment lost 2 bases, leaving 6 bases of the junction unmatched. Germline assignment: CDR1 SGHVT and CDR2 SQSDAQ. The CDR3 extends over 16 amino acids. The CDR3 region is CASSLLSDRDNQPQHF. DNA for the CDR3: TGTGCCAGCAGCTTATTGTCGGACAGGGACAATCAGCCCCAGCATTTT.

This sequence joins TRBV14 and TRBJ1-2, with 9 bases fitting TRBD1. CDR1 is SGHDN and CDR2 is FVKESK in the germline V gene. Germline trimming cut 0 bases from V and 2 bases from J; bases unmatched to any gene: 4. The CDR3 is made up of 16 amino acids. The CDR3 region has the DNA TGTGCCAGCAGCCAAGATCAGACAGGGGGGAACTATGGCTACACCTTC. Translation: CASSQDQTGGNYGYTF.

This rearrangement joins TRBV20-1 to TRBJ1-3, with D possibly matching TRBD1 (5 bases). Germline-derived CDR1 and CDR2 are DFQATT and SNEGSKA (reference sequence). The CDR3 is 17 residues long. The V end lost 5 bases, the J end lost 0 bases, and 20 bases lay between the germline ends. CDR3 amino acids: CSARGWRAGSSGNTIYF. In nucleotides, the CDR3 is TGCAGTGCTCGAGGGTGGAGAGCAGGGAGCTCTGGAAACACCATATATTTT.

V gene TRBV15 combines with J gene TRBJ2-3; D perhaps matches TRBD2 (7 bases). This CDR3 has 16 amino acids. Germline CDR1 is LNHNV and CDR2 is YYDKDF (reference sequence). V dropped 2 bases and J dropped 1 base, with 13 bases sitting between them. CDR3 nucleotides: TGTGCCACCAGCAGAAGGGCGGGGGCGGGCACAGATACGCAGTATTTT. Translation gives CATSRRAGAGTDTQYF.

This clonotype was seen a few times. The chain recombines TRBV28 with TRBJ2-3, with a weak D call TRBD2 (6 bases). The CDR3 contains 12 residues. CDR1 and CDR2 from the germline V gene are MDHEN and SYDVKM. Deletions cut 11 bases from V and 2 bases from J, with 11 bases between. The CDR3 spells CACGATTDTQYF. Written as DNA, the CDR3 is TGTGCCTGCGGGGCGACCACAGATACGCAGTATTTT.

The CDR3 DNA reads TGTGCCAGCAGCTGGACTAGCGGGTTCTCCAATGAGCAGTTCTTC. Translating it yields CASSWTSGFSNEQFF. The chain is built from TRBV7-2 and TRBJ2-1, with TRBD2 matching 11 bases. V shed 4 bases, J shed 6 bases, and the junction held 5 bases outside the gene matches. CDR1 is SGHTA, CDR2 FQGNSA, per germline. The CDR3 runs 15 residues.